Given below is one TCR beta chain in context. TCRdb's table, derived via immunoSEQ multiplex PCR, lists solely in-frame clones and lacks some. Of over 100,000 clones in the sample, 80% to 95% are singletons; the top ten hold around 2.5%. This entry comes from a study of control samples from healthy donors and cancer patients. Between the trimmed V and J ends, which lost 1 base and 2 bases, there was a span of 10 bases. CDR3 length equals 15 residues. Germline loops: CDR1 SGHAT, CDR2 FQNNGV. V gene TRBV11-2 combines with J gene TRBJ2-3; the D is unclear. The sequence came from a man in his forties or fifties in good health. The sequencing sample was made of blood. The CDR3 sequence is CASSLALSDTDTQYF. CDR3 coding DNA: TGTGCCAGCAGCTTAGCTCTCTCCGACACAGATACGCAGTATTTT.